This T cell receptor beta chain stems from a study of control samples from healthy donors and cancer patients. TCRdb keeps only in-frame clones here, not all; method: immunoSEQ multiplex PCR. The repertoire holds some 150,000 clones, with 96% as singletons. Germline loops: CDR1 LNHNV, CDR2 YYDKDF (reference sequence). V lost 4 bases and J lost 5; bases outside the gene matches: 6. CDR3 length: 14 residues. Sequenced sample: blood. This receptor was identified in a woman aged 30 to 39 in good health. The V gene is TRBV15, the J gene TRBJ2-7; TRBD1 aligns across 9 bases. The CDR3 loop reads CATSIPGQGHEQYF. DNA for the CDR3: TGTGCCACCAGCATACCGGGACAGGGTCACGAGCAGTACTTC.